Below, 5 T cell receptor beta chains from the same sample are listed, as sequenced in a study of blood T cell repertoires in COVID-19. Some clones are missing from TCRdb's copy, which holds only in-frame ones; the method was immunoSEQ multiplex PCR. The data hold 150,000 to 200,000 clones, with approximately 89% observed a single time. The sequencing sample was made of PBMCs or T cells enriched from blood (not recorded which). These receptors were obtained from a woman under 30 who had recovered from COVID-19.

This clone was observed a handful of times. The rearrangement uses TRBV30 and TRBJ2-7; TRBD1 agrees at 8 bases. CDR1 is GTSNPN and CDR2 is SVGIG in the germline V gene (reference sequence). The length of the CDR3 is 14 residues. The trim removed 0 bases at V and 3 bases at J, leaving 4 bases unmatched. CDR3 in amino acids: CAWSVQGANYEQYF. CDR3 bases: TGTGCCTGGAGTGTCCAGGGGGCTAACTACGAGCAGTACTTC.

This chain links TRBV5-6 with TRBJ1-2, with 7 nucleotides matching TRBD1. The germline V gene has CDR1 SGHDT and CDR2 YYEEEE. The CDR3 is made up of 14 amino acids. The J segment lost 4 bases and the V segment lost 2 bases, leaving 5 bases of the junction unmatched. CDR3 region: CASSFGTVAYGYTF. CDR3 DNA sequence: TGTGCCAGCAGCTTTGGGACAGTTGCCTATGGCTACACCTTC.

The chain recombines TRBV18 with TRBJ2-5; a possible D gene is TRBD1 (5 bases). CDR3 length: 14 amino acids. Germline CDR1 is KGHSH and CDR2 is LQKENI. V was cut by 3 bases and J by 5 bases, with 13 bases left in between. The CDR3, as DNA: TGTGCCAGCTCACCCCCAGGGTTGGGCGAGACCCAGTACTTC. Its translation is CASSPPGLGETQYF.

V and J are TRBV5-4 and TRBJ1-2, with TRBD1 matching over 7 bases. Losses at the gene ends were 4 bases for V and 4 bases for J; bases not matched to a gene: 16. In germline, CDR1 is SGHNT, CDR2 YYREEE (reference sequence). CDR3 length: 17 amino acids. The CDR3 DNA sequence: TGTGCCAGCAGCCCGACGGGGACAGCCAGAACCGGCTATGGCTACACCTTC. It yields the protein CASSPTGTARTGYGYTF. Together with reference TRBV5-4 and TRBJ1-2, the CDR3 gives the full variable domain: ETGVTQSPTHLIKTRGQQVTLRCSSQSGHNTVSWYQQALGQGPQFIFQYYREEENGRGNFPPRFSGLQFPNYSSELNVNALELDDSALYLCASSPTGTARTGYGYTFGSGTRLTVV.

The V and J genes are TRBV6-5 and TRBJ1-1; TRBD1 is a possible D gene (6 bases). The CDR3 runs 15 residues. Germline V gene sequence: CDR1 MNHEY, CDR2 SVGAGI. Trimming pared 6 bases from V and 4 bases from J, leaving 18 bases between. The DNA for the CDR3 is TGTGCCAGCAGCAGGGGTTCGACGGAGGCCACTGAAGCTTTCTTT. It specifies CASSRGSTEATEAFF.